The rows below give T cell receptor beta chains drawn from one sample of a study of blood T cell repertoires in COVID-19. Data came from immunoSEQ multiplex PCR; TCRdb stores just in-frame clones and leaves some out. The sample lists about 190,000 clones, about four fifths occurring once. Sequenced: PBMCs or T cells enriched from blood (not recorded which). These receptors came from a woman in her twenties or thirties who had recovered from COVID-19. Both conserved end residues are part of each CDR3. A D gene is named only where the DNA matches it firmly. Size is stated for part of the rows, as once, few or many counts, or as a class when the clone is expanded.

TGTGCCAGCTCACCCCTCGAAGGCGGGGGCGATCAGCCCCAGCATTTT	CASSPLEGGGDQPQHF	TRBV18	TRBJ1-5	-	-
TGTGCCAGCAGTTCTCCAGGGGGAAAGAACTATGGCTACACCTTC	CASSSPGGKNYGYTF	TRBV28	TRBJ1-2	-	TRBD1
TGCGCCAGCAGGTCCCTACAGAGCTCCTATAATTCACCCCTCCACTTT	CASRSLQSSYNSPLHF	TRBV5-1	TRBJ1-6	-	-
TGTGCCAGCAGCCAAGATGGGAGACAGGGAGTGAGTAATGAAAAACTGTTTTTT	CASSQDGRQGVSNEKLFF	TRBV3-1/TRBV3-2	TRBJ1-4	-	TRBD1
TGTGCCAGCAGCAGGGAGGATGGTGTCAATGAGCAGTTCTTC	CASSREDGVNEQFF	TRBV4-2	TRBJ2-1	-	-
TGCGCCAGCAGCTTTGAACTACAGGGCACAGATACGCAGTATTTT	CASSFELQGTDTQYF	TRBV5-1	TRBJ2-3	-	-
TGTGCCAGCAGCTCGGGACTTAGTACCATTCAGTACTTC	CASSSGLSTIQYF	TRBV3-1/TRBV3-2	TRBJ2-4	-	-
TGTGCCAGCAGCTTAGTAGGCCGTGGACAGGGCAATGGCTACACCTTC	CASSLVGRGQGNGYTF	TRBV7-9	TRBJ1-2	-	TRBD1
TGTGCCAGCAGCTTAGGACAGGGAGCCGGGAATGAGCAGTTCTTC	CASSLGQGAGNEQFF	TRBV11-2	TRBJ2-1	-	TRBD1
TGTGCCAGCAGCCCCGGAGGAGCCCCCTACGAGCAGTACTTC	CASSPGGAPYEQYF	TRBV5-6	TRBJ2-7	-	-
TGTGCCAGCAGTTCATCGTTGGCCCGGAGCAATGAGCAGTTCTTC	CASSSSLARSNEQFF	TRBV27	TRBJ2-1	-	-
TGTGCCAGCAGCGTGACAGGGGGCGGGAACACTGAAGCTTTCTTT	CASSVTGGGNTEAFF	TRBV3-1/TRBV3-2	TRBJ1-1	-	TRBD1
TGTGCCAGCTCACCACCGTGGGGGCTCAGCTCCTACGAGCAGTACTTC	CASSPPWGLSSYEQYF	TRBV18	TRBJ2-7	once	-
TGTGCCAGCAGCCTAACCAACAATGAGCAGTTCTTC	CASSLTNNEQFF	TRBV11-3	TRBJ2-1	-	-
TGTGCCAGCAGCTCAAAGAGCGGTGAGCAGTTCTTC	CASSSKSGEQFF	TRBV11-2	TRBJ2-1	once	-
TGTGCCAGCAGCTTATTTACTAACTATGGCTACACCTTC	CASSLFTNYGYTF	TRBV7-8	TRBJ1-2	-	-
TGCGCCAGCAGCCAAGACAGGGGGCCCTTAATGAACACTGAAGCTTTCTTT	CASSQDRGPLMNTEAFF	TRBV4-1	TRBJ1-1	-	TRBD1
TGCGCCAGCAGCGAAGGACTAGCGGGAGCCTTCTTGGGCACAGATACGCAGTATTTT	CASSEGLAGAFLGTDTQYF	TRBV5-1	TRBJ2-3	-	TRBD2
TGTGCCAGTAGGACACTGCGGGGCGGCTACACCTTC	CASRTLRGGYTF	TRBV19	TRBJ1-2	-	-
TGTGCCAGCAGTCACGGACAGGGGGCTTACGAGCAGTACTTC	CASSHGQGAYEQYF	TRBV6-6	TRBJ2-7	-	TRBD1
TGTGCCACCAGCATAGTCCGGACTAGCGGGGGTTATCGTGAAAACATTCAGTACTTC	CATSIVRTSGGYRENIQYF	TRBV15	TRBJ2-4	-	TRBD2
TGCGCCAGCAGCCAAGGGCTGGCAGGGAGGAGCAATCAGCCCCAGCATTTT	CASSQGLAGRSNQPQHF	TRBV4-1	TRBJ1-5	-	-
TGTGCCAGCAGTAAAGCGGGACTAGCGGGTTACTACAATGAGCAGTTCTTC	CASSKAGLAGYYNEQFF	TRBV6-1	TRBJ2-1	-	TRBD2
TGTGCCAGCAGCTTAGTAACGGTGGCGGTGGAAGCTTTCTTT	CASSLVTVAVEAFF	TRBV11-2	TRBJ1-1	-	-
TGTGCCAGCAGCTTAAAGCGGGAGGGCCAACGGTTCTTC	CASSLKREGQRFF	TRBV7-2	TRBJ2-1	-	TRBD2
TGTGCCAGCAGTCCCTGGGCAAATAGCAATCAGCCCCAGCATTTT	CASSPWANSNQPQHF	TRBV27	TRBJ1-5	-	-
TGTGCCAGCAGCCATAGCGGGGGGGCGCAATTGAATGAGCAGTTCTTC	CASSHSGGAQLNEQFF	TRBV4-2	TRBJ2-1	-	TRBD2
TGTGCCAGCAGCTTAGGTGGGGGCCAGAACACTGAAGCTTTCTTT	CASSLGGGQNTEAFF	TRBV7-9	TRBJ1-1	-	-
TGTGCCAGCAGCCAGACAGACTCATATGGCTACACCTTC	CASSQTDSYGYTF	TRBV28	TRBJ1-2	-	-
TGTGCCAGCAGTTACTCGCTGTACGGGGGGGCTGAGTTCTTGTTCGAGACCCAGTACTTC	CASSYSLYGGAEFLFETQYF	TRBV6-2/TRBV6-3	TRBJ2-5	-	TRBD2
TGTGCCAGCCGACAGATCCGACAGTCGCAGGAGCAGTACTTC	CASRQIRQSQEQYF	TRBV6-5	TRBJ2-7	-	-
TGCAGCGTTGCAGGGGGTATCACTGAAGCTTTCTTT	CSVAGGITEAFF	TRBV29-1	TRBJ1-1	-	TRBD1
TGTGCCAGCAGCAAATACGAAAGCGGGGGGGTCTCCTCGAACACCGGGGAGCTGTTTTTT	CASSKYESGGVSSNTGELFF	TRBV21-1	TRBJ2-2	-	-
TGTGCCGGGGCCAGAGCGGGGGGGACCTACAATGAGCAGTTCTTC	CAGARAGGTYNEQFF	TRBV9	TRBJ2-1	-	TRBD2
TGCGCCAGCAGCCAAGTTGCTGTGATACTAGCCAAAAACATTCAGTACTTC	CASSQVAVILAKNIQYF	TRBV4-1	TRBJ2-4	-	-
TGTGCCAGCAGCTCCCACGGGACAGAGAAGAACTATGGCTACACCTTC	CASSSHGTEKNYGYTF	TRBV7-8	TRBJ1-2	-	TRBD1
TGTGCCAGCAGCTCGGCAGGGCGCACAGATACGCAGTATTTT	CASSSAGRTDTQYF	TRBV5-4	TRBJ2-3	-	-
TGCGCCAGCAGCTTGTACAGCACCATCTCTGGAAACACCATATATTTT	CASSLYSTISGNTIYF	TRBV5-1	TRBJ1-3	few	-
TGTGCCAGCAGCTTAGGGACAGTTTTTGGGCAGTACTTC	CASSLGTVFGQYF	TRBV7-9	TRBJ2-7	-	-
TGTGCCAGTCAGCGGGATCGGTACAATGAGCAGTTCTTC	CASQRDRYNEQFF	TRBV3-1/TRBV3-2	TRBJ2-1	-	TRBD2
TGCAGCGTTGCCCGGGACTCTGGAAACACCATATATTTT	CSVARDSGNTIYF	TRBV29-1	TRBJ1-3	-	-
TGTGCCAGCAGTTTATCGGGACAGGGAGCCGCTCAGCCCCAGCATTTT	CASSLSGQGAAQPQHF	TRBV27	TRBJ1-5	-	TRBD1